These 24 T cell receptor beta chains were sequenced from one sample in a study of graft-versus-host responses after intestinal transplantation. For these receptors, no antigen is known. Assay used: immunoSEQ multiplex PCR; TCRdb lists only in-frame clones, some missing. This sample has about 120,000 clones, with 90% found just once. The sample consisted of unstimulated CD4+ T cells sorted from spleen or lymph node cells, taken before intestinal transplant. All receptors come from a human donor who received an intestinal transplant.

This clone has just a few counts. The chain combines TRBV6-6 with TRBJ2-7; the D gene is possibly TRBD2 (7 bases). Trimming stripped 2 bases from V and 7 bases from J, with 18 bases between. The CDR3 has 15 amino acids. Germline CDR1 reads MNHNY; CDR2 reads SVGAGI (reference sequence). The CDR3 bases are TGTGCCAGCAGTTACCGGGCGGGGGCCCCTCGGGAGCAGTACTTC. Protein product: CASSYRAGAPREQYF.

The chain combines TRBV5-4 with TRBJ1-2, with a tentative D call TRBD1 (5 bases). This CDR3 contains 14 residues. CDR1 is SGHNT, CDR2 YYREEE, per germline (reference sequence). V was cut by 1 base and J by 2 bases, with 9 bases left in between. DNA for the CDR3: TGTGCCAGCAGCTTGATTGGGGGGAACTATGGCTACACCTTC. This encodes CASSLIGGNYGYTF.

The chain combines TRBV5-6 with TRBJ2-1, with 10 bases matching TRBD1. The CDR3 covers 15 residues. Germline values: CDR1 SGHDT, CDR2 YYEEEE. V lost 0 bases to trimming and J lost 9 bases; unmatched junction nucleotides: 6. CDR3 sequence reads: CASSLVDRGHGEQFF. Written as DNA, the CDR3 is TGTGCCAGCAGCTTGGTCGACAGGGGGCATGGTGAGCAGTTCTTC. Drawing the rest from reference TRBV5-6 and TRBJ2-1, the complete variable domain is DAGVTQSPTHLIKTRGQQVTLRCSPKSGHDTVSWYQQALGQGPQFIFQYYEEEERQRGNFPDRFSGHQFPNYSSELNVNALLLGDSALYLCASSLVDRGHGEQFFGPGTRLTVL.

This chain links TRBV7-9 with TRBJ1-2, with a possible D match to TRBD1 (5 bases). Germline CDR1 reads SEHNR; CDR2 reads FQNEAQ (reference sequence). The V end was cut by 4 bases, the J end by 8 bases, with 14 bases between. The CDR3 covers 13 residues. Written as DNA, the CDR3 is TGTGCCAGCAGCTCCCTAATCGGGGGGGGCTACACCTTC. This gives the protein CASSSLIGGGYTF.

The rearrangement uses TRBV19 and TRBJ2-7; TRBD2 is a possible D gene (6 bases). Germline CDR1 and CDR2: LNHDA and SQIVND (reference sequence). The CDR3 consists of 14 residues. V was clipped by 0 bases and J by 3 bases, with 9 bases between them. This CDR3 is CASSIDRGIYEQYF. The CDR3 nucleotides read TGTGCCAGTAGTATAGATCGGGGGATCTACGAGCAGTACTTC. Looking up the rest from reference TRBV19 and TRBJ2-7 gives the full variable domain: DGGITQSPKYLFRKEGQNVTLSCEQNLNHDAMYWYRQDPGQGLRLIYYSQIVNDFQKGDIAEGYSVSREKKESFPLTVTSAQKNPTAFYLCASSIDRGIYEQYFGPGTRLTVT.

This chain joins TRBV5-1 and TRBJ2-1; a possible D gene is TRBD2 (5 bases). CDR3 length equals 18 residues. V was pared by 0 bases and J by 6 bases, with 22 bases between. Germline V CDR1 and CDR2: SGHRS, YFSETQ. The CDR3 loop reads CASSLAPIKNGRGNEQFF. CDR3 coding DNA: TGCGCCAGCAGCTTGGCACCTATCAAGAACGGCCGGGGCAATGAGCAGTTCTTC.

The table lists this clone with a few counts. The sample contains more than one DNA sequence encoding this CDR3. The V call is TRBV7-9, the J call TRBJ1-1, with 8 nucleotides matching TRBD1. This CDR3 is built from 14 residues. V lost 5 bases, J lost 5 bases, and 7 bases stayed unmatched. In germline, CDR1 is SEHNR, CDR2 FQNEAQ (reference sequence). CDR3 nucleotides: TGTGCCAGCAGCCCAGGACAGGGATGGACTGAAGCTTTCTTT. Translating gives CASSPGQGWTEAFF. Full variable domain (remainder filled in from reference TRBV7-9 and TRBJ1-1): DTGVSQNPRHKITKRGQNVTFRCDPISEHNRLYWYRQTLGQGPEFLTYFQNEAQLEKSRLLSDRFSAERPKGSFSTLEIQRTEQGDSAMYLCASSPGQGWTEAFFGQGTRLTVV.

Only one count was recorded for this clone. The chain carries TRBV11-2 and TRBJ2-5; no definite D call. Germline assignment: CDR1 SGHAT and CDR2 FQNNGV. The length of the CDR3 is 15 residues. Trimming cost V 2 bases and J 7 bases, with 17 bases left between them. The CDR3 spells CASSLQPIGLRTQYF. CDR3 nucleotides: TGTGCCAGCAGCTTACAGCCCATTGGGCTAAGGACCCAGTACTTC.

The rearrangement uses TRBV19 and TRBJ1-2; 9 bases fit TRBD1. CDR3 length equals 15 residues. CDR1 and CDR2 (germline): LNHDA, SQIVND (reference sequence). Germline trimming cut 4 bases from V and 5 bases from J; bases unmatched to any gene: 8. CDR3 DNA sequence: TGTGCCAGTAGTACACCGGGACAGGGAAAATATGGCTACACCTTC. Translation gives CASSTPGQGKYGYTF.

The chain carries TRBV6-5 and TRBJ1-1; D unclear. The V end was cut by 1 base, the J end by 9 bases, with 21 bases between. There are 16 residues in the CDR3. In germline, CDR1 is MNHEY, CDR2 SVGAGI. DNA of the CDR3: TGTGCCAGCAGTTACTACTCCGGGAAGAACGATTTAAAAGCTTTCTTT. Its protein product is CASSYYSGKNDLKAFF.

The chain is built from TRBV5-8 and TRBJ1-4; 9 positions agree with TRBD1. Germline CDR1 reads SGHTS; CDR2 reads YDEGEE. This CDR3 has 15 residues. The V gene end was trimmed by 4 bases and the J gene end by 7 bases; junction bases not matched to a gene: 8. CDR3 in amino acids: CASSPGQGGSEKLFF. The CDR3 nucleotides read TGTGCCAGCAGCCCGGGACAGGGAGGAAGTGAAAAACTGTTTTTT.

This rearrangement joins TRBV5-1 to TRBJ1-1, with a tentative D call TRBD1 (5 bases). This CDR3 has 15 amino acids. The germline gives CDR1 SGHRS, CDR2 YFSETQ. Trimming took off 3 bases at V and 5 bases at J, with 17 bases between the two ends. DNA of the CDR3: TGCGCCAGCAGCTGGGCCCGGGGGACGGGTACTGAAGCTTTCTTT. This gives the protein CASSWARGTGTEAFF.

V is TRBV28 and J is TRBJ2-1; tentative D call: TRBD2 (5 bases). This CDR3 is 13 amino acids long. Trimming removed 11 bases from V and 0 bases from J, with 11 bases in between. Germline values: CDR1 MDHEN, CDR2 SYDVKM. The CDR3 region is CACQRSSYNEQFF. In DNA, the CDR3 is TGTGCCTGCCAGCGGAGCTCCTACAATGAGCAGTTCTTC.

This chain uses TRBV27 with TRBJ1-3, with 10 bases fitting TRBD1. The V gene's germline CDR1 is MNHEY and CDR2 SMNVEV (reference sequence). The CDR3 loop spans 15 amino acids. The trim removed 6 bases at V and 2 bases at J, leaving 4 bases unmatched. CDR3 region: CASRRQGAAGNTIYF. CDR3 DNA sequence: TGTGCCAGCAGGAGACAGGGGGCAGCTGGAAACACCATATATTTT.

V gene TRBV4-2 combines with J gene TRBJ2-1, with 9 positions matching TRBD2. Trimming at V came to 0 bases and at J to 9 bases, leaving 9 bases not matched to a gene. The CDR3 has 16 amino acids. From germline, CDR1 is LGHNA and CDR2 YNFKEQ. The CDR3 is CASSQDRRGGAAEQFF. CDR3 nucleotides: TGTGCCAGCAGCCAAGATAGGCGCGGGGGGGCCGCTGAGCAGTTCTTC.

This chain connects TRBV19 to TRBJ2-5; D perhaps matches TRBD1 (6 bases). Germline V lookup: CDR1 LNHDA, CDR2 SQIVND (reference sequence). V was clipped by 3 bases and J by 5 bases, with 16 bases between them. CDR3 size: 15 residues. The CDR3 DNA follows: TGTGCCAGTAGTATCCTTCACAGGGCTCAGGAGACCCAGTACTTC. Translated, it gives CASSILHRAQETQYF.

The V gene is TRBV5-8, the J gene TRBJ2-7, with TRBD1 identical over 8 bases. J gave up 3 bases and V 1 base, and 12 bases lay outside the gene matches. The CDR3 covers 17 residues. Germline CDR1 is SGHTS and CDR2 is YDEGEE. The CDR3 DNA follows: TGTGCCAGCAGCTTGTTAGAGCGGACAGGGCTATACTACGAGCAGTACTTC. Protein: CASSLLERTGLYYEQYF.

The chain couples TRBV30 to TRBJ1-2; 11 bases agree with TRBD1. V was pared by 0 bases and J by 10 bases, with 10 bases of the junction left unmatched. The CDR3 is 15 residues long. Per germline, CDR1 GTSNPN and CDR2 SVGIG (reference sequence). The CDR3 nucleotides read TGTGCCTGGAGTGTAGGAGGACAGGGGGCGCGGGACTACACCTTC. It specifies CAWSVGGQGARDYTF.

V and J are TRBV29-1 and TRBJ1-1; D perhaps matches TRBD1 (5 bases). Germline-derived CDR1 and CDR2 are SQVTM and ANQGSEA. CDR3 length: 15 residues. Trimming removed 2 bases at V and 11 bases at J, with 24 bases between. The CDR3 DNA follows: TGCAGCGTTGAAAATGCGCACGCGTGGGGCCCTCTGGCTTTCTTT. Translated: CSVENAHAWGPLAFF.

V and J are TRBV6-4 and TRBJ2-7; D gene uncertain. The CDR3 contains 13 residues. Looked up from germline, CDR1 is MRHNA and CDR2 is SNTAGT. V shed 0 bases and J shed 3 bases, with 6 bases lying between them. CDR3 region: CASSDSAGYEQYF. The DNA of the CDR3 is TGTGCCAGCAGTGACTCTGCCGGCTACGAGCAGTACTTC.

The chain has TRBV7-6 and TRBJ2-5; maybe TRBD1 (5 bases). Germline V gene data show CDR1 as SGHVS and CDR2 as FNYEAQ. The CDR3 runs to 15 residues. V was clipped by 5 bases and J by 4 bases, with 17 bases between them. CDR3 loop: CASSRDGLQGETQYF. Written as DNA, the CDR3 is TGTGCCAGCAGCCGCGACGGTCTTCAGGGAGAGACCCAGTACTTC.

Turning to this clone: Other DNA sequences in the same sample also yield this CDR3. The chain recombines TRBV28 with TRBJ1-2; no clear D. Trimming stripped 5 bases from V and 5 bases from J, with 9 bases between. CDR3 length: 12 residues. Germline-derived CDR1 and CDR2 are MDHEN and SYDVKM. The CDR3 bases are TGTGCCAGCAGTCCCGGGGATTATGGCTACACCTTC. Translation gives CASSPGDYGYTF.

The chain couples TRBV5-4 to TRBJ2-3; 13 bases align to TRBD2. The CDR3 length is 15 residues. Germline values: CDR1 SGHNT, CDR2 YYREEE (reference sequence). V trimming: 0 bases; J trimming: 5 bases; junction bases outside the gene matches: 0. For the CDR3, the DNA is TGTGCCAGCAGCTTGGGACTAGCGGGGGGAGATACGCAGTATTTT. Translating gives CASSLGLAGGDTQYF.

The V and J genes are TRBV27 and TRBJ1-1; D not certain. V lost 3 bases, J lost 1 base, and 12 bases lay in between. This CDR3 contains 15 residues. CDR1 and CDR2 (germline): MNHEY, SMNVEV (reference sequence). CDR3: CASSFEGRRNTEAFF. CDR3 coding DNA: TGTGCCAGCAGTTTCGAAGGCAGGCGGAACACTGAAGCTTTCTTT.